Detailed here is one T cell receptor (beta chain). Its antigen is unknown. Method: immunoSEQ multiplex PCR; TCRdb's copy keeps in-frame clones and lacks some. The repertoire holds about 470,000 clones, with 70% to 80% as singletons. The donors were all Caucasian adults (living in Nashville, Tennessee). Approximately 81 million PBMCs went into genomic DNA for unsorted samples. This entry belongs to a study of shared clonotypes between healthy human individuals. The CDR3 runs 16 residues. The V gene end was trimmed by 2 bases and the J gene end by 3 bases; junction bases not matched to a gene: 7. Germline V lookup: CDR1 SEHNR, CDR2 FQNEAQ (reference sequence). Study results and caveats: Clonotype sharing among donors was thought likely to change with sequencing depth.

The TCR originated in a woman aged 35 to 49 in good health. Some clones in this sample may be carry-over from other donors' samples. The sample comprised PBMCs. V gene TRBV7-9 combines with J gene TRBJ2-7; 10 bases map to TRBD1. The CDR3 DNA sequence: TGTGCCAGCAGCTTAACGGAGACAGGGGGCAACTACGAGCAGTACTTC. It translates to CASSLTETGGNYEQYF.